This T cell receptor (beta chain) stems from a study of blood T cell repertoires in COVID-19. About the research overall: From the United States, Italy and Spain came samples of acute and convalescent COVID-19.

Recruits, aged about 18 to 89 years, lived in 25 or so US areas. Participant-reported clinical history was the basis for cohort assignment. Concerning this clone: Additional DNA sequences in this sample encode the identical CDR3.

Study processing details: From reference gene primer amplification, estimates of nucleated cell counts were derived. The data were produced by immunoSEQ multiplex PCR, yet TCRdb's version contains in-frame clones alone and is incomplete. The V and J calls and clone size are taken from that table; D and trimming were inferred from the DNA. The sample lists just over 300,000 clones; roughly 89% were seen once. The CDR3 sequence is 13 residues long. V gave up 6 bases and J gave up 1 base, with 9 bases separating them. Germline V CDR1 and CDR2: KGHSH, LQKENI. The receptor was isolated from a woman younger than 30 with acute COVID-19. The chain couples TRBV18 to TRBJ1-1; the D is unclear. Material: PBMCs or T cells enriched from blood (not recorded which). For the CDR3, the DNA is TGTGCCAGCTCCCCTGGCCGGAACACTGAAGCTTTCTTT. Protein: CASSPGRNTEAFF.